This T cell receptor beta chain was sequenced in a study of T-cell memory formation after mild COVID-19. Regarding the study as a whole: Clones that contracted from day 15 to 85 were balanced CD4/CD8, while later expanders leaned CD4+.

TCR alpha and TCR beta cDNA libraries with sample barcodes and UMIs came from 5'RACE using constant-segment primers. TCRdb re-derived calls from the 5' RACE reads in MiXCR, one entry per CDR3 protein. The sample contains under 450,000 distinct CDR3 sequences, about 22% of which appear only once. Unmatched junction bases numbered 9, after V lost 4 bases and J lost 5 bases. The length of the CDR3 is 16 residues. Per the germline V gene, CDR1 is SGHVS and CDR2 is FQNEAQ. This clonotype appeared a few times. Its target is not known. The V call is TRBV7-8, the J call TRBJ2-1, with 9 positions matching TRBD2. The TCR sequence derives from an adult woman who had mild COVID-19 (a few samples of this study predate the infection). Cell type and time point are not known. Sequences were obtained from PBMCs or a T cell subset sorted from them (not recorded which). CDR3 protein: CASSSYPSGTNNEQFF. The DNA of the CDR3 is TGTGCCAGCAGCTCGTACCCTAGCGGGACCAACAATGAGCAGTTCTTC.